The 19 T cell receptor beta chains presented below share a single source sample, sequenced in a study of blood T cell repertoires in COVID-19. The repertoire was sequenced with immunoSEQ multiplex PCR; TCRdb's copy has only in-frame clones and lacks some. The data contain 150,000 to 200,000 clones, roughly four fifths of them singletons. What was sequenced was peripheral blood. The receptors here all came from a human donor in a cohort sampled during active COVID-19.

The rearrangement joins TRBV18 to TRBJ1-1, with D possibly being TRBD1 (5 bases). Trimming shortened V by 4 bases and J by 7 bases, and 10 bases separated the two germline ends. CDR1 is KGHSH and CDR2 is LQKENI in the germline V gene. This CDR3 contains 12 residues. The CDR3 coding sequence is TGTGCCAGCTCACAGAAAGGGGATGAAGCTTTCTTT. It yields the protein CASSQKGDEAFF.

In DNA form, the CDR3 reads TGCGCCAGCAGCCTAGGGACAGTTCAAGAGACCCAGTACTTC. It encodes CASSLGTVQETQYF. V and J are TRBV5-1 and TRBJ2-5; 7 bases match TRBD1. Germline lookup yields CDR1 SGHRS and CDR2 YFSETQ. V shed 4 bases, J shed 2 bases, and the junction held 5 bases outside the gene matches. The CDR3 extends over 14 amino acids.

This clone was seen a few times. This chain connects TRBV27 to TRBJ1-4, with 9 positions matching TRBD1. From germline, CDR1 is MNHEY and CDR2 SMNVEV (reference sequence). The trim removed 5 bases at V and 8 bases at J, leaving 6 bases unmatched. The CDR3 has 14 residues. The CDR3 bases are TGTGCCAGCAGTCCGGGGACAGGGAGCGAAAAACTGTTTTTT. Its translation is CASSPGTGSEKLFF.

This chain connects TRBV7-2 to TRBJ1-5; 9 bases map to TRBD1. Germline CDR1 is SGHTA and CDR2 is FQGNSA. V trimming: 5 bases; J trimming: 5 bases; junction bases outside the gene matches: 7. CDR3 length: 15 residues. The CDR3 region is CASSIRDRVDQPQHF. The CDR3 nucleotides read TGTGCCAGCAGCATTAGGGACAGGGTTGATCAGCCCCAGCATTTT.

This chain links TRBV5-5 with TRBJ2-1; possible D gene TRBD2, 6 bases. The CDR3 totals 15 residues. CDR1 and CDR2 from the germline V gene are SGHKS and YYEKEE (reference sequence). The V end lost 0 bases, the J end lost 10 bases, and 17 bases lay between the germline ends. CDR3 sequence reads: CASSLGARRAGEQFF. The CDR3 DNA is TGTGCCAGCAGCTTGGGGGCCCGCCGGGCGGGAGAGCAGTTCTTC.

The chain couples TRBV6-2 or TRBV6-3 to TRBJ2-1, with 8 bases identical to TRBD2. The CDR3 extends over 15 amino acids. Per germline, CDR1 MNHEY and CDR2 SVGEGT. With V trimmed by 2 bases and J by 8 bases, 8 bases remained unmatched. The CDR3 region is CASSYVRGGLDEQFF. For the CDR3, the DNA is TGTGCCAGCAGTTACGTTCGGGGGGGCCTCGATGAGCAGTTCTTC.

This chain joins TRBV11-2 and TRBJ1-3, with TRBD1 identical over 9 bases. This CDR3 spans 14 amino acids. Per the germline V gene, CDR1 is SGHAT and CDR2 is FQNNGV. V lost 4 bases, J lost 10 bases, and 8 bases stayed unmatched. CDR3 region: CASSWTGEGLTIYF. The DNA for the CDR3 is TGTGCCAGCAGCTGGACAGGGGAAGGGCTGACCATATATTTT.

The CDR3 nucleotides are TGTGCCAGTACCCCATGGGGGCAGGGAACTGAAGCTTTCTTT. Protein sequence: CASTPWGQGTEAFF. V gene TRBV19 combines with J gene TRBJ1-1; possibly TRBD1 for D (6 bases). The CDR3 loop spans 14 amino acids. V was shortened by 7 bases and J by 5 bases, with 17 bases between the two germline ends. CDR1 is LNHDA and CDR2 is SQIVND in the germline V gene (reference sequence).

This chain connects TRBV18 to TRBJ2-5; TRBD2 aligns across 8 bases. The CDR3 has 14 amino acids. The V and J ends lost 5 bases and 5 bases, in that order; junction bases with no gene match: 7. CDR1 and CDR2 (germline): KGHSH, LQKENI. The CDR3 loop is CASSTGLVEETQYF. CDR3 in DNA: TGTGCCAGCTCAACGGGACTAGTTGAGGAGACCCAGTACTTC.

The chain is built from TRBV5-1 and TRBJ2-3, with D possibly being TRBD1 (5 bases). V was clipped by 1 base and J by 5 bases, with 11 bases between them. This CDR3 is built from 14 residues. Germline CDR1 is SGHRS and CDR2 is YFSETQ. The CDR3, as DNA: TGCGCCAGCAGCTTGCTCCTGGGGCAAGATACGCAGTATTTT. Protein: CASSLLLGQDTQYF.

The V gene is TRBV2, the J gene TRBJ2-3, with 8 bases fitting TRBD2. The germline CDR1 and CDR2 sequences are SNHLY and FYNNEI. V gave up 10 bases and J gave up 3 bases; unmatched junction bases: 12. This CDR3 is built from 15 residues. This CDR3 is CAIPGLGFGTDTQYF. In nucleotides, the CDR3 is TGTGCCATCCCGGGACTAGGGTTTGGTACAGATACGCAGTATTTT.

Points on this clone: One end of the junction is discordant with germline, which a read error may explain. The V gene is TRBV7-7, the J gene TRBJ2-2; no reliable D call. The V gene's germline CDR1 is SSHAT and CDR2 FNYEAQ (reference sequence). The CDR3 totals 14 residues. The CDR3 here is CASSFPGNTGELFF. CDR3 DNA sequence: TGTGCTAGCAGCTTCCCAGGGAACACCGGGGAGCTGTTTTTT.

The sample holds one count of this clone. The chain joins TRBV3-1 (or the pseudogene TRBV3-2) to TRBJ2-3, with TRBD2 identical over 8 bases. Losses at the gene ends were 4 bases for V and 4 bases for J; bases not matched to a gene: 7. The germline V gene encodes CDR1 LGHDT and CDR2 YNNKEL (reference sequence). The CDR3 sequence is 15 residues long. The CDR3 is CASSPSAGAADTQYF. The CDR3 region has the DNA TGTGCCAGCAGCCCGTCAGCGGGGGCGGCAGATACGCAGTATTTT.

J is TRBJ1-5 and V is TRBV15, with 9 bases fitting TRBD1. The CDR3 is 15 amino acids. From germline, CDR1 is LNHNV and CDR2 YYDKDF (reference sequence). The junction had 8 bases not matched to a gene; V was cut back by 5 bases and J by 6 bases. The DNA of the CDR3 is TGTGCCACCAGCCTAGAAACAGGGGGCCCTCAGCCCCAGCATTTT. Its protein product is CATSLETGGPQPQHF.

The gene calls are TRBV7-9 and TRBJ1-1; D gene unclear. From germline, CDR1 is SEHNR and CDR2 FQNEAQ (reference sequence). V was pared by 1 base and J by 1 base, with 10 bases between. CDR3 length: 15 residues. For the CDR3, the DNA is TGTGCCAGCAGCTTAGGCCTGCGACAGAACACTGAAGCTTTCTTT. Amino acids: CASSLGLRQNTEAFF.

The CDR3 reads CASSPRQGPYEQYF. CDR3 DNA: TGTGCCAGCAGCCCTCGACAGGGCCCCTACGAGCAGTACTTC. The gene calls are TRBV5-6 and TRBJ2-7; TRBD1 matches at 7 bases. V shed 4 bases, J shed 2 bases, and the junction held 6 bases outside the gene matches. CDR3 size: 14 residues. Germline lookup yields CDR1 SGHDT and CDR2 YYEEEE.

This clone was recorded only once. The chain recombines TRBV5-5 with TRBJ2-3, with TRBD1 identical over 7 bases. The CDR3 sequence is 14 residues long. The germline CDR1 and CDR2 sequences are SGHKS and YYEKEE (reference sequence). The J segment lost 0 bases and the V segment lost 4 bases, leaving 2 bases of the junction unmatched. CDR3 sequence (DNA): TGTGCCAGCAGCAAACAGGGGAGCACAGATACGCAGTATTTT. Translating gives CASSKQGSTDTQYF.

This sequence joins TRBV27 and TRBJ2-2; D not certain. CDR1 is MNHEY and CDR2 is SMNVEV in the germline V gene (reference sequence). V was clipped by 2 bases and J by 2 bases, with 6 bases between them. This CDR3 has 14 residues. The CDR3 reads CASSLEHNTGELFF. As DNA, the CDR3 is TGTGCCAGCAGTTTAGAACATAACACCGGGGAGCTGTTTTTT.

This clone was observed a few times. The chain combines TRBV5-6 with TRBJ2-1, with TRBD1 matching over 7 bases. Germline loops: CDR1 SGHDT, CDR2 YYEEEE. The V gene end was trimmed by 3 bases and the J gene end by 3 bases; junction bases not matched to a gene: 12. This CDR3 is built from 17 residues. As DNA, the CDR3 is TGTGCCAGCAGCTCTCCGTATAGGACAGGAGTCTACAATGAGCAGTTCTTC. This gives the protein CASSSPYRTGVYNEQFF.